The 5 T cell receptor beta chains listed next were all sequenced from one sample in a study of OX40 agonist ivuxolimab in advanced cancers. Profiled with immunoSEQ multiplex PCR; TCRdb holds only in-frame clones, not every one. This table holds tens of thousands of clones, 88% found once. The sample here was CD4+ or CD8+ T cells sorted from blood, taken in a trial of the OX40 agonist ivuxolimab. The receptors come from an adult with an advanced solid tumor such as melanoma, head and neck, liver or kidney cancer.

The CDR3 region has the DNA TGTGCCAGCAGTGAGTGGGGGGATAACACTGAAGCTTTCTTT. Amino acid sequence: CASSEWGDNTEAFF. The genes are TRBV25-1 and TRBJ1-1; tentative D call: TRBD1 (5 bases). The CDR3 extends over 14 amino acids. CDR1 is MGHDK and CDR2 is SYGVNS in the germline V gene. Trimming took off 3 bases at V and 2 bases at J, with 10 bases between the two ends. Complete variable domain (other parts from reference TRBV25-1 and TRBJ1-1): EADIYQTPRYLVIGTGKKITLECSQTMGHDKMYWYQQDPGMELHLIHYSYGVNSTEKGDLSSESTVSRIRTEHFPLTLESARPSHTSQYLCASSEWGDNTEAFFGQGTRLTVV.

The chain recombines TRBV5-4 with TRBJ2-1, with D perhaps matching TRBD2 (5 bases). The CDR3 is 18 amino acids. V was shortened by 0 bases and J by 0 bases, with 16 bases between the two germline ends. Germline V gene data show CDR1 as SGHNT and CDR2 as YYREEE (reference sequence). CDR3 coding DNA: TGTGCCAGCAGCTTGGAAATCTGGACTGCATACTCCTACAATGAGCAGTTCTTC. It yields the protein CASSLEIWTAYSYNEQFF.

V gene TRBV11-2 combines with J gene TRBJ2-1; D possibly corresponds to TRBD2 (5 bases). Germline values: CDR1 SGHAT, CDR2 FQNNGV. Trimming removed 1 base from V and 3 bases from J, with 7 bases in between. The CDR3 totals 14 residues. The CDR3 loop is CASSLAGIYNEQFF. CDR3 bases: TGTGCCAGCAGCTTAGCCGGGATCTACAATGAGCAGTTCTTC.

The CDR3 DNA follows: TGTGCCACCAGCAGAGATGGGGGGTCGGGGAACTGGCCCCAGCATTTT. Its protein product is CATSRDGGSGNWPQHF. The chain combines TRBV15 with TRBJ1-5, with D possibly being TRBD1 (5 bases). The V end lost 0 bases, the J end lost 9 bases, and 18 bases lay between the germline ends. There are 16 residues in the CDR3. Per the germline V gene, CDR1 is LNHNV and CDR2 is YYDKDF (reference sequence). Variable domain in full (rest from reference TRBV15 and TRBJ1-5): DAMVIQNPRYQVTQFGKPVTLSCSQTLNHNVMYWYQQKSSQAPKLLFHYYDKDFNNEADTPDNFQSRRPNTSFCFLDIRSPGLGDTAMYLCATSRDGGSGNWPQHFGDGTRLSIL.

The V gene is TRBV4-1, the J gene TRBJ2-7; 11 bases agree with TRBD2. Germline trimming cut 3 bases from V and 2 bases from J; bases unmatched to any gene: 6. CDR1 and CDR2 (germline): MGHRA, YSYEKL. The CDR3 has 16 residues. The CDR3 spells CASSQIASGGTYEQYF. CDR3 nucleotides: TGCGCCAGCAGCCAGATCGCTAGCGGGGGGACCTACGAGCAGTACTTC.